These T cell receptor beta chains were read from a single sample in a study of OX40 agonist ivuxolimab in advanced cancers. The data were produced by immunoSEQ multiplex PCR, yet TCRdb's version contains in-frame clones alone and is incomplete. This table has approximately 50,000 clones, 80% appearing once. Sequences were derived from CD4+ or CD8+ T cells sorted from blood, sampled in a trial of the OX40 agonist ivuxolimab. The receptors derive from an adult with an advanced solid tumor such as melanoma, head and neck, liver or kidney cancer. CDR3s include the opening cysteine and the closing phenylalanine or tryptophan. D genes are given only for firm matches. The size entry is marked missing in some rows and otherwise reads once, few, many or a size class.

cdr3_nt cdr3_aa clone_size j_call v_call d_call
TGTGCCGTACTACGTGGAACCTCACCCCTCCACTTT CAVLRGTSPLHF once TRBJ1-6 TRBV6-1 NA
TGTGCCAGCAGCCAGACAGGGCGCCCTAACTATGGCTACACCTTC CASSQTGRPNYGYTF few TRBJ1-2 TRBV5-8 TRBD1
TGTGCCAGCAGTTCGAACACTGTAGGTAGTGAGCAGTTCTTC CASSSNTVGSEQFF NA TRBJ2-1 TRBV27 NA
TGTGCCAGCTCACCCCGAGGGACAGGCTCCACCGGGGAGCTGTTTTTT CASSPRGTGSTGELFF NA TRBJ2-2 TRBV18 TRBD1
TGTGCCAGCAGTGTTCAAGCGGGGGGTGAGACCCAGTACTTC CASSVQAGGETQYF NA TRBJ2-5 TRBV6-4 TRBD2
TGTGCCACCAGCAGAGCGACAGGGGGAAGAACTGAAGCTTTCTTT CATSRATGGRTEAFF NA TRBJ1-1 TRBV15 TRBD1
TGTGCCAGCAACTCGGGGGCGGCTAATGAAAAACTGTTTTTT CASNSGAANEKLFF NA TRBJ1-4 TRBV28 NA
TGTGCCAGCAGCCTCGGGAGGGGTTTCGAGACCCAGTACTTC CASSLGRGFETQYF once TRBJ2-5 TRBV7-2 TRBD2
TGTGCCAGCAGCTTAGCGGGAGGTGAGCAGTTCTTC CASSLAGGEQFF NA TRBJ2-1 TRBV7-7 NA
TGCGCCAGCATACAGGTGGGTCAGCCCCAGCATTTT CASIQVGQPQHF once TRBJ1-5 TRBV5-1 NA
TGTGCCAGCAGCCGGGACAGGTCTAATTCACCCCTCCACTTT CASSRDRSNSPLHF NA TRBJ1-6 TRBV7-6 TRBD1
TGTGCCAGTAGTACCTCCGTCATACGTGGCACCGGGGAGCTGTTTTTT CASSTSVIRGTGELFF NA TRBJ2-2 TRBV19 NA
TGTGCCATCAGTGACCCAGGTGGACTAGGGGAACACACAGATACGCAGTATTTT CAISDPGGLGEHTDTQYF NA TRBJ2-3 TRBV10-3 TRBD2
TGTGCCAGCAGCGTATCGCGGACTAGCGGGAGTTCTGGGGAGACCCAGTACTTC CASSVSRTSGSSGETQYF NA TRBJ2-5 TRBV9 TRBD2
TGCGCCAGCAGCCCTCAAGCGAGATTTAATGAAAAACTGTTTTTT CASSPQARFNEKLFF NA TRBJ1-4 TRBV4-3 NA
TGTGCCAGCAGGCAGGGTGGACAGGGGTATGGCTACACCTTC CASRQGGQGYGYTF NA TRBJ1-2 TRBV2 TRBD1
TGTGCCAGCAGGCCGGGACAGGGGATAATGGCTTTCTTT CASRPGQGIMAFF once TRBJ1-1 TRBV2 TRBD1
TGTGCCAGCAGCTGGGGTCGCGAGACCCAGTACTTC CASSWGRETQYF NA TRBJ2-5 TRBV7-2 NA
TGCGCCAGCAGCTTGTTGGACTCCCCCTACGAGCAGTACTTC CASSLLDSPYEQYF NA TRBJ2-7 TRBV5-1 NA
TGTGCCAGCTCCCCGTTTGCGACGGAGAACACCGGGGAGCTGTTTTTT CASSPFATENTGELFF NA TRBJ2-2 TRBV18 NA
TGTGCCACCAGCAGAGCGGGGTACTTCTACGAGCAGTACTTC CATSRAGYFYEQYF NA TRBJ2-7 TRBV15 NA
TGTGCCAGCAGTCCGCGGACAGGGGCGGACAAGACCCAGTACTTC CASSPRTGADKTQYF few TRBJ2-5 TRBV2 TRBD1
TGTGCCAGCAGTTTAGGGACGGACACTGAAGCTTTCTTT CASSLGTDTEAFF NA TRBJ1-1 TRBV27 NA
TGTGCCAGCAGATCGACAGCCTTCTCTGAAGCTTTCTTT CASRSTAFSEAFF few TRBJ1-1 TRBV7-9 NA
TGTGCCAGCAGCTTAGGGCAGCCCGACTCCTACGAGCAGTACTTC CASSLGQPDSYEQYF few TRBJ2-7 TRBV5-5 NA
TGTGCCATCAATGTAGGGGGCCTAAGCACTGAAGCTTTCTTT CAINVGGLSTEAFF NA TRBJ1-1 TRBV10-3 TRBD1
TGTGCCAGCAGCCGAGGGGGCTCTACGCAGTATTTT CASSRGGSTQYF NA TRBJ2-3 TRBV7-6 TRBD1
TGCAGCGTTGAAACACGACTAGCTGATGAGCAGTTCTTC CSVETRLADEQFF NA TRBJ2-1 TRBV29-1 TRBD2
TGCGCCAGCAGCAGAGAATACGGGACAGGTGAAGCTTTCTTT CASSREYGTGEAFF NA TRBJ1-1 TRBV10-1 TRBD1
TGCGCCAGCAGCTTTTCCCCTGGACCTAATAGCAATCAGCCCCAGCATTTT CASSFSPGPNSNQPQHF NA TRBJ1-5 TRBV5-1 NA
TGTGCCAGCAGCTTACGAGGGCCGAGGGATGGCTACACCTTC CASSLRGPRDGYTF NA TRBJ1-2 TRBV7-2 NA
TGTGCCAGCAGCGTATCTAGCGGGGGATGGGACAATGAGCAGTTCTTC CASSVSSGGWDNEQFF NA TRBJ2-1 TRBV9 TRBD2
TGTGCCAGCAGTTCAAGCGGGCAAGAGACCCAGTACTTC CASSSSGQETQYF NA TRBJ2-5 TRBV28 NA